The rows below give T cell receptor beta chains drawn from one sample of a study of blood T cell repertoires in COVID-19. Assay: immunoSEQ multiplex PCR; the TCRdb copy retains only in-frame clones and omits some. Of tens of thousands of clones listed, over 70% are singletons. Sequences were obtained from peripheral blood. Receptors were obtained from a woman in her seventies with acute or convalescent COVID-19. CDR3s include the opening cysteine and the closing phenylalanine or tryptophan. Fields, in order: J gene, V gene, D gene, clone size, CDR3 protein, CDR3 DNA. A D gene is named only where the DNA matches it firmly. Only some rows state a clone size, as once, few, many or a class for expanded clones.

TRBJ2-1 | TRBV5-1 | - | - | CASSPPQGQDNEQFF | TGCGCCAGCAGCCCCCCGCAGGGGCAGGACAATGAGCAGTTCTTC
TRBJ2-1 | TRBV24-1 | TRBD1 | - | CATSDPGTGTMKQFF | TGTGCCACCAGTGACCCCGGGACAGGAACAATGAAGCAGTTCTTC
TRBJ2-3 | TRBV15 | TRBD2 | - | CATSEASGGTQYF | TGTGCCACCAGCGAGGCTAGCGGCGGTACGCAGTATTTT
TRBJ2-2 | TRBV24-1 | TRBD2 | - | CATSDLGLAARDTGELFF | TGTGCCACCAGTGACTTGGGACTAGCGGCTCGGGACACCGGGGAGCTGTTTTTT
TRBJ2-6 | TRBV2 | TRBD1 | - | CASSRDRDSGANVLTF | TGTGCCAGCAGCCGGGACAGGGACTCTGGGGCCAACGTCCTGACTTTC
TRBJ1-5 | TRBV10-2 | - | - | CASSPRGRKNQPQHF | TGCGCCAGCAGCCCTAGGGGTAGGAAGAATCAGCCCCAGCATTTT
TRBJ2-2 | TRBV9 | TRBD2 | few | CASSVSRGGAGNTGELFF | TGTGCCAGCAGCGTATCTCGCGGGGGGGCCGGGAACACCGGGGAGCTGTTTTTT
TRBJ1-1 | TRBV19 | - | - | CASRRPAGTEAFF | TGTGCCAGCCGTCGACCGGCGGGGACTGAAGCTTTCTTT
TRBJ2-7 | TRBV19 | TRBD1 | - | CASSPQGVHSYEQYF | TGTGCCAGTAGTCCCCAGGGGGTGCACTCCTACGAGCAGTACTTC
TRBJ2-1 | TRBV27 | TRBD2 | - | CASTPSRLAGNEQFF | TGTGCCAGCACCCCGTCGAGACTAGCGGGGAATGAGCAGTTCTTC
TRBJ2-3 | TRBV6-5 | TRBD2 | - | CASLLGGITDTQYF | TGTGCCAGCCTACTGGGGGGGATAACAGATACGCAGTATTTT
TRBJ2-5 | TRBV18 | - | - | CASSPQSSQETQYF | TGTGCCAGCTCACCACAAAGTAGCCAAGAGACCCAGTACTTC
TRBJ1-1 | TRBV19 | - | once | CASSPHLRTEAFF | TGTGCCAGTAGTCCACATTTACGCACTGAAGCTTTCTTT
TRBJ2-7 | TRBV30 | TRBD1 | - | CAWSSGTGEREQYF | TGTGCCTGGAGTTCCGGGACAGGGGAACGCGAGCAGTACTTC
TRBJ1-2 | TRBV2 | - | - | CASSEGYSYGYTF | TGTGCCAGCAGTGAAGGTTACTCGTATGGCTACACCTTC
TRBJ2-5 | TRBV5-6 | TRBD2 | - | CASSLAGAGGKYF | TGTGCCAGCAGCTTGGCAGGCGCGGGGGGCAAGTACTTC
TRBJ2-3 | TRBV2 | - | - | CASKSGQGTDTQYF | TGTGCCAGCAAGTCAGGGCAGGGCACAGATACGCAGTATTTT
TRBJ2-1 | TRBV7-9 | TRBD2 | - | CASSFMSGVYNEQFF | TGTGCCAGCAGCTTTATGAGCGGGGTCTACAATGAGCAGTTCTTC
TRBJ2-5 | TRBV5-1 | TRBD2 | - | CASYPSGTQGRTQYF | TGCGCCAGCTACCCTAGCGGGACCCAAGGGAGAACCCAGTACTTC
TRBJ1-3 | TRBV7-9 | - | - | CASSSRVGNTIYF | TGTGCCAGCAGCTCCAGGGTTGGAAACACCATATATTTT
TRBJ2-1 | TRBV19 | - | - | CASSIERAGNEQFF | TGTGCCAGTAGTATAGAGAGAGCGGGCAATGAGCAGTTCTTC
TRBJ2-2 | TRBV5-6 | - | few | CASSNLTRTGELFF | TGTGCCAGCAGCAATCTCACTCGAACCGGGGAGCTGTTTTTT
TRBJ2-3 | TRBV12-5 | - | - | CASGFTTRDTQYF | TGTGCTAGTGGTTTCACTACCCGCGATACGCAGTATTTT
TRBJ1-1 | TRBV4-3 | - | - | CASSPIATGLFPEAFF | TGCGCCAGCAGCCCGATAGCTACAGGTTTGTTTCCTGAAGCTTTCTTT
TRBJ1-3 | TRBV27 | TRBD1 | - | CASPRTGVGNTIYF | TGTGCCAGTCCAAGGACAGGGGTTGGAAACACCATATATTTT
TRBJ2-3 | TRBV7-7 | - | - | CASSLGLGGTDTQYF | TGTGCCAGCAGCTTAGGGTTAGGGGGCACAGATACGCAGTATTTT
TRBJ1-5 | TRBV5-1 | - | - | CASSLGPNYSNQPQHF | TGCGCCAGCAGCTTGGGGCCAAATTATAGCAATCAGCCCCAGCATTTT
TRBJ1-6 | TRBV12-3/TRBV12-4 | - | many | CASNPVRNSPLHF | TGTGCCAGCAACCCCGTGAGGAATTCACCCCTCCACTTT
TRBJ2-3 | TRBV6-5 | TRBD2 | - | CASSGTSGYTDTQYF | TGTGCCAGCAGCGGGACTAGCGGATACACAGATACGCAGTATTTT
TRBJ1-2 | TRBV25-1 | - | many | CASSGLGHNNYGYTF | TGTGCCAGCAGTGGGTTGGGACATAATAACTATGGCTACACCTTC
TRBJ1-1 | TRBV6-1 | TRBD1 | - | CASSDFYRGGTEAFF | TGTGCCAGCAGTGATTTTTACAGGGGAGGTACTGAAGCTTTCTTT
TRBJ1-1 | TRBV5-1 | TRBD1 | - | CASSADRTNTEAFF | TGCGCCAGCAGCGCGGACAGGACGAACACTGAAGCTTTCTTT
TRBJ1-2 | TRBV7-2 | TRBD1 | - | CASSSGTANTIGYTF | TGTGCCAGCAGCTCCGGGACAGCGAATACGATTGGCTACACCTTC
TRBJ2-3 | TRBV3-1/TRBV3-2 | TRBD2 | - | CASSETSGSTDTQYF | TGTGCCAGCAGCGAAACTAGCGGAAGCACAGATACGCAGTATTTT
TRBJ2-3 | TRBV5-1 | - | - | CASSLEQPTDTQYF | TGCGCCAGCAGCTTGGAACAGCCAACAGATACGCAGTATTTT
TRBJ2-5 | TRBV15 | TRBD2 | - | CATRELAGGETQYF | TGTGCCACCCGCGAACTAGCGGGGGGAGAGACCCAGTACTTC
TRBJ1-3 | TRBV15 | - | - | CATSRDQGRGSGNTIYF | TGTGCCACCAGCAGAGATCAAGGCCGGGGCTCTGGAAACACCATATATTTT
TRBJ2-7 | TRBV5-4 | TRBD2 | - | CASSMGLADYEQYF | TGTGCCAGCAGCATGGGACTAGCGGACTACGAGCAGTACTTC
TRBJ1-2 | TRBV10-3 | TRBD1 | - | CAITRDRGNYGYTF | TGTGCCATCACTAGGGACAGGGGGAACTATGGCTACACCTTC
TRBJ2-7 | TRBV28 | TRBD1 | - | CASSSLGQGRSYEQYF | TGTGCCAGCAGTTCATTAGGACAGGGGCGATCCTACGAGCAGTACTTC
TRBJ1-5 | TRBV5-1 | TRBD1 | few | CASSFGTGGSNQPQHF | TGCGCCAGCAGCTTTGGGACAGGGGGTAGCAATCAGCCCCAGCATTTT
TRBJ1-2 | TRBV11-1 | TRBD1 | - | CASSSTTGIDYGYTF | TGTGCCAGCAGCTCCACGACAGGGATCGACTATGGCTACACCTTC
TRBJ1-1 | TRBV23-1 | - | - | CASIFGGNTEAFF | TGCGCCAGCATTTTCGGGGGGAACACTGAAGCTTTCTTT